This passage covers 6 T cell receptor beta chains from one sample sequenced in a study of blood T cell repertoires in COVID-19. Profiling relied on immunoSEQ multiplex PCR, and the TCRdb table lists in-frame clones only, not all of them. The table shows approximately 250,000 clones, with 86% occurring only once. Input material: peripheral blood. The receptors stem from a man aged 40-49 years with active or convalescent COVID-19.

The rearrangement uses TRBV5-1 and TRBJ1-4; 7 bases fit TRBD1. J was trimmed by 8 bases and V by 4 bases; bases with no gene match: 8. The length of the CDR3 is 14 residues. From germline, CDR1 is SGHRS and CDR2 YFSETQ. This CDR3 reads CASSPSGQKEKLFF. The CDR3 DNA sequence: TGCGCCAGCAGCCCCTCGGGACAGAAAGAAAAACTGTTTTTT.

The V call is TRBV6-1, the J call TRBJ2-7; no definite D call. The length of the CDR3 is 13 residues. CDR1 is MNHNS, CDR2 SASEGT, per germline. V was pared by 1 base and J by 4 bases, with 8 bases between. The CDR3 bases are TGTGCCAGCAGTGAAGGGGCCTTATACGAGCAGTACTTC. Translated: CASSEGALYEQYF.

This clone was seen once. The chain recombines TRBV19 with TRBJ2-7; D might be TRBD2 (6 bases). Trimming cost V 3 bases and J 3 bases, with 6 bases left between them. Germline CDR1 is LNHDA and CDR2 is SQIVND (reference sequence). CDR3 length: 12 residues. CDR3 loop: CASSIGGYEQYF. The CDR3 DNA is TGTGCCAGTAGTATCGGGGGCTACGAGCAGTACTTC.

This rearrangement joins TRBV2 to TRBJ1-5, with D perhaps matching TRBD1 (6 bases). The CDR3 runs to 17 residues. Germline CDR1 SNHLY, CDR2 FYNNEI. Between the trimmed V and J ends, which lost 7 bases and 7 bases, there was a span of 26 bases. The CDR3 region is CASTIPRGARGIQPQHF. CDR3 DNA: TGTGCCAGCACCATCCCCCGGGGGGCGAGGGGGATACAGCCCCAGCATTTT.

This rearrangement joins TRBV5-1 to TRBJ2-1; the match to TRBD2 covers 13 bases. The CDR3 contains 15 residues. Germline V gives CDR1 SGHRS, CDR2 YFSETQ. V shed 0 bases and J 9 bases; nucleotides not matched to a gene: 3. The CDR3: CASSLGLAGGTEQFF. For the CDR3, the DNA is TGCGCCAGCAGCTTGGGACTAGCGGGAGGCACTGAGCAGTTCTTC. Full variable domain (remainder filled in from reference TRBV5-1 and TRBJ2-1): KAGVTQTPRYLIKTRGQQVTLSCSPISGHRSVSWYQQTPGQGLQFLFEYFSETQRNKGNFPGRFSGRQFSNSRSEMNVSTLELGDSALYLCASSLGLAGGTEQFFGPGTRLTVL.

The genes are TRBV27 and TRBJ2-2; 7 nucleotides match TRBD1. The CDR3 length is 16 residues. Germline CDR1 is MNHEY and CDR2 is SMNVEV (reference sequence). With 5 bases clipped from V and 3 bases from J, the junction kept 9 bases outside the gene matches. CDR3 sequence: CASSTPRQGHTGELFF. The CDR3 DNA follows: TGTGCCAGCAGTACCCCCCGACAGGGTCACACCGGGGAGCTGTTTTTT.